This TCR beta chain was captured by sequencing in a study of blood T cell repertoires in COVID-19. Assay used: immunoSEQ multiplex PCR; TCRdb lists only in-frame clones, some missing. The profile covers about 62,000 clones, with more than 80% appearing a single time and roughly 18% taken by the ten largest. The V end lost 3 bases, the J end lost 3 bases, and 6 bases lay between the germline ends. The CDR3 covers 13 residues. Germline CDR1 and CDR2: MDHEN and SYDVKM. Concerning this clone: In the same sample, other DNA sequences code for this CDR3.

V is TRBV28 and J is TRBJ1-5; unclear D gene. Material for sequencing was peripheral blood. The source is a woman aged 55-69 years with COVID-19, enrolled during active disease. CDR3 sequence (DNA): TGTGCCAGCAGTTTTGGCACCAATCAGCCCCAGCATTTT. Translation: CASSFGTNQPQHF.